This T cell receptor beta chain emerged from a study of control samples from healthy donors and cancer patients (TCRdb year 2020). From the germline V gene, CDR1 is SGHDN and CDR2 is FVKESK. Measured from the cysteine to the phenylalanine, the CDR3 is 15 residues long. Only the CDR3 DNA is retained, 45 bases long and in frame from the first base. Trimming at the junction amounts to 3 bases on V and 3 bases on J, and the germline ends lie 15 bases apart. Notes on this clone: It has no known antigen specificity. Nothing much larger sits one base from this clone, and base qualities are not available.

Receptors were amplified or captured by the immunoSEQ multiplex PCR assay. TCRdb stores this immuneACCESS table with in-frame sequences only. Part of the clones is absent; in the studies checked, under half of the shortfall reflects unresolved V genes, and no reason is known for the rest. The sample records 70,000 to 90,000 clones, 94% of which are singletons. About 6% of the sample comes from the top ten. The sequence came from a woman aged 40 to 49 in good health. Material for sequencing was blood. The rearranged segments are TRBV14 and TRBJ2-7; the D segment might be TRBD1 or TRBD2, since each matches 5 bases. The nucleotide sequence reads as follows: TGTGCCAGCAGCCAGGCCTGGGGGAAGGTCTACGAGCAGTACTTC. This encodes CASSQAWGKVYEQYF.